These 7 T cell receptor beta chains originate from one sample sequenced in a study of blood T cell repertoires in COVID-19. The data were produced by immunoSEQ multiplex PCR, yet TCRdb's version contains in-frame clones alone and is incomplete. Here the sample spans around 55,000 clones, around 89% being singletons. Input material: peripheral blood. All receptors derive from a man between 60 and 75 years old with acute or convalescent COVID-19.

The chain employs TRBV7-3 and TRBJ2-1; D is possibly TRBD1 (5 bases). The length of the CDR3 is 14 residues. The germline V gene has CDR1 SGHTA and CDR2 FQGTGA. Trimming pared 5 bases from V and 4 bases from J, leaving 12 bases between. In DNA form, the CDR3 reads TGTGCCAGCAGCCCAAGGGGCTTTTACAATGAGCAGTTCTTC. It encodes CASSPRGFYNEQFF.

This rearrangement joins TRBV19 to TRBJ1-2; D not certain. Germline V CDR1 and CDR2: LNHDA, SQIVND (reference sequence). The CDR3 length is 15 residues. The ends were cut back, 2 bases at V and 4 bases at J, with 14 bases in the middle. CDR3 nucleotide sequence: TGTGCCAGTAGTATAATCGACCTCCGGAGCTATGGCTACACCTTC. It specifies CASSIIDLRSYGYTF.

The CDR3 here is CASSQRGSSYNEQFF. The CDR3 DNA is TGCGCCAGCAGCCAACGGGGGAGCTCCTACAATGAGCAGTTCTTC. The chain combines TRBV4-3 with TRBJ2-1, with D possibly matching TRBD2 (6 bases). The V gene's germline CDR1 is LGHNA and CDR2 YSLEER. Trimming left V 2 bases short and J 0 bases short, with 8 bases between. The CDR3 runs to 15 residues.

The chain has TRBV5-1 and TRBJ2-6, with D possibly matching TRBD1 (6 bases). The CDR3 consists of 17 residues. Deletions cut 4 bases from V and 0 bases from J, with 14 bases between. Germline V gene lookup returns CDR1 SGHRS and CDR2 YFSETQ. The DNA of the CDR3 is TGCGCCAGCAGCCCCGAACCACAGGGCTCTGGGGCCAACGTCCTGACTTTC. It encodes CASSPEPQGSGANVLTF.

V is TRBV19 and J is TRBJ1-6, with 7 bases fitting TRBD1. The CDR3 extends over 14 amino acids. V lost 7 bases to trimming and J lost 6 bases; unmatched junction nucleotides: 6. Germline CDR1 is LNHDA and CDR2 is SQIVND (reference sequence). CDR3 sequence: CASNGDRANSPLHF. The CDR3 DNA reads TGTGCCAGTAATGGAGACAGGGCTAATTCACCCCTCCACTTT.

In nucleotides, the CDR3 is TGTGCCACCAGTGATTTAAAAGGGGAGAGGGGGGAGACCCAGTACTTC. This encodes CATSDLKGERGETQYF. The chain has TRBV24-1 and TRBJ2-5, with a possible D match to TRBD1 (6 bases). Germline V gene data show CDR1 as KGHDR and CDR2 as SFDVKD. V lost 1 base and J lost 5, with 16 bases in between. This CDR3 contains 16 residues.

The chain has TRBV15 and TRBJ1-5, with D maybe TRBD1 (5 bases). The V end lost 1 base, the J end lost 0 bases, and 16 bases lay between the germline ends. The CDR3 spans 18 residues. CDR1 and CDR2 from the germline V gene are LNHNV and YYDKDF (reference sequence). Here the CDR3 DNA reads TGTGCCACCAGCAGAGCGATGGGGGGGACTTATAGCAATCAGCCCCAGCATTTT. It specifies CATSRAMGGTYSNQPQHF.